These 24 T cell receptor beta chains came from one sample sequenced in a study of CD8 T cells in ankylosing spondylitis. In TCRdb, the 5' RACE reads were re-called with MiXCR into one record per CDR3 protein. The sample has more than 250,000 distinct CDR3 sequences, roughly 11% seen once; the top ten hold about 10%. The sequenced sample was blood, either unsorted or a sorted T cell fraction (not recorded which). These receptor sequences come from a female donor with ankylosing spondylitis or in good health (not recorded which).

This clonotype occurred many times. The CDR3 loop reads CSARDQRGTGELFF. The CDR3, as DNA: TGCAGTGCTAGAGATCAAAGGGGCACCGGGGAGCTGTTTTTT. The gene calls are TRBV20-1 and TRBJ2-2, with a tentative D call TRBD1 (5 bases). The germline V and J ends were trimmed by 0 bases and 4 bases, with 9 bases remaining between them. The germline V gene has CDR1 DFQATT and CDR2 SNEGSKA (reference sequence). The CDR3 totals 14 residues.

This clonotype was recorded at least ten times. The chain combines TRBV12-3 or TRBV12-4 with TRBJ1-6; perhaps TRBD1 as D (5 bases). This CDR3 spans 14 amino acids. With 6 bases removed from V and 14 bases from J, the gap between germline ends came to 20 bases. CDR3 region: CASSAGTQTRTLHF. The CDR3 DNA follows: TGTGCCAGCAGCGCCGGGACGCAAACCCGCACCCTCCACTTT.

The chain links TRBV20-1 to TRBJ2-4; D ambiguous. CDR3 length equals 13 residues. Germline V gene data show CDR1 as DFQATT and CDR2 as SNEGSKA (reference sequence). Deletions cut 1 base from V and 2 bases from J, with 6 bases between. The CDR3 DNA follows: TGCAGTGCTAGAGTGGAGACCAAAAACATTCAGTACTTC. Translated, it gives CSARVETKNIQYF.

In this sample, this clonotype turned up many times. V gene TRBV6-1 combines with J gene TRBJ2-7, with D perhaps TRBD2 (6 bases). This CDR3 is built from 19 residues. Germline assignment: CDR1 MNHNS and CDR2 SASEGT. Trimming cost V 0 bases and J 2 bases, with 23 bases left between them. In nucleotides, the CDR3 is TGTGCCAGCAGTGAAGCGGCAGGCTTTGGGCTAGCGACTACCTACGAGCAGTACTTC. It encodes CASSEAAGFGLATTYEQYF.

In this sample, this clonotype turned up many times. The chain carries TRBV12-3 or TRBV12-4 and TRBJ2-1, with TRBD2 as a possible D gene (6 bases). V was trimmed by 1 base and J by 0 bases, leaving 10 bases between them. This CDR3 is 16 amino acids long. For the CDR3, the DNA is TGTGCCAGCAGTTTAGGGGAGGATCCCTCCTACAATGAGCAGTTCTTC. This encodes CASSLGEDPSYNEQFF.

The table lists this clonotype with many counts. The chain combines TRBV5-1 with TRBJ2-3; D might be TRBD2 (6 bases). V was clipped by 4 bases and J by 6 bases, with 18 bases between them. The CDR3 contains 15 residues. The germline V gene encodes CDR1 SGHRS and CDR2 YFSETQ. The CDR3: CASSGGLNPLDTQYF. CDR3 bases: TGCGCCAGCAGCGGGGGACTCAACCCTTTGGATACGCAGTATTTT.

This clonotype was found many times. The chain has TRBV5-5 and TRBJ2-7; D gene uncertain. CDR1 SGHKS and CDR2 YYEKEE come from the germline V gene (reference sequence). The CDR3 totals 13 residues. V lost 5 bases to trimming and J lost 4 bases, with 13 bases between them. The CDR3 region is CASSALLGYEQYF. CDR3 in DNA: TGTGCCAGCAGTGCCTTACTCGGGTACGAGCAGTACTTC.

This clonotype was found many times. The gene calls are TRBV24-1 and TRBJ2-1; 11 bases are a match to TRBD2. The CDR3 is 15 amino acids. The germline gives CDR1 KGHDR, CDR2 SFDVKD. V dropped 4 bases and J dropped 7; count of bases not matched to a gene: 5. DNA for the CDR3: TGTGCCACCAGTGAGGAACTAGCGGGAGTGAATGAGCAGTTCTTC. Translation: CATSEELAGVNEQFF.

This sequence joins TRBV7-2 and TRBJ2-7; D remains ambiguous. Germline CDR1 reads SGHTA; CDR2 reads FQGNSA. Trimming took off 1 base at V and 3 bases at J, with 10 bases between the two ends. The CDR3 covers 14 residues. The CDR3 DNA follows: TGTGCCAGCAGCTTAGGACTGGTAAACTACGAGCAGTACTTC. It codes for CASSLGLVNYEQYF. The variable domain in full, with the rest retrieved from reference TRBV7-2 and TRBJ2-7, is GAGVSQSPSNKVTEKGKDVELRCDPISGHTALYWYRQSLGQGLEFLIYFQGNSAPDKSGLPSDRFSAERTGGSVSTLTIQRTQQEDSAVYLCASSLGLVNYEQYFGPGTRLTVT.

On this clonotype: The junction and the germline gene differ at one end; a read error may be behind it. This CDR3 is CCARDLRGQGITDTQYF. For the CDR3, the DNA is TGCTGTGCTAGAGATCTGCGGGGGCAGGGGATCACAGATACGCAGTATTTT. The rearrangement uses TRBV20-1 and TRBJ2-3; the D gene is possibly TRBD2 (7 bases). Germline CDR1 DFQATT, CDR2 SNEGSKA (reference sequence). The CDR3 sequence is 17 residues long.

V gene TRBV5-1 combines with J gene TRBJ1-1; tentative D call: TRBD1 (6 bases). Germline lookup yields CDR1 SGHRS and CDR2 YFSETQ. The CDR3 has 14 residues. V was trimmed by 4 bases and J by 5 bases, leaving 15 bases between them. Here the CDR3 reads CASSGDLRGTEAFF. In nucleotides, the CDR3 is TGCGCCAGCAGCGGGGATCTCAGGGGAACTGAAGCTTTCTTT.

Many counts were recorded for this clonotype. The rearrangement joins TRBV18 to TRBJ2-7; D call uncertain. This CDR3 contains 13 residues. V lost 6 bases, J lost 5 bases, and 14 bases lay in between. Germline V gene lookup returns CDR1 KGHSH and CDR2 LQKENI. The CDR3 DNA sequence: TGTGCCAGCTCCGACAAGTCCCCGGACGAGCAGTACTTC. It is translated as CASSDKSPDEQYF.

This clonotype was counted many times. The V gene is TRBV7-9, the J gene TRBJ2-1, with a possible D match to TRBD1 (6 bases). The CDR3 loop spans 17 amino acids. The germline gives CDR1 SEHNR, CDR2 FQNEAQ (reference sequence). V lost 3 bases, J lost 2 bases, and 17 bases lay in between. CDR3 sequence (DNA): TGTGCCAGCAGCTTCAAAGGACAGAAGCTAACCTACAATGAGCAGTTCTTC. Encoded protein: CASSFKGQKLTYNEQFF.

This clonotype was picked up many times. This rearrangement joins TRBV5-1 to TRBJ1-1; D unresolved. The germline CDR1 and CDR2 sequences are SGHRS and YFSETQ. V lost 3 bases, J lost 1 base, and 13 bases lay in between. The CDR3 runs 15 residues. CDR3 amino acids: CASSSPQTPNTEAFF. The CDR3 DNA reads TGCGCCAGCAGCTCCCCGCAGACCCCGAACACTGAAGCTTTCTTT.

This clonotype was counted at least ten times. The rearrangement links TRBV5-1 to TRBJ1-2; tentatively, D is TRBD1 (5 bases). The CDR3 contains 13 residues. Germline loops: CDR1 SGHRS, CDR2 YFSETQ. Trimming pared 2 bases from V and 5 bases from J, leaving 10 bases between. The CDR3 bases are TGCGCCAGCAGCTTACAGGAGTCTTATGGCTACACCTTC. Amino acids: CASSLQESYGYTF.

This clonotype was recorded at least ten times. This rearrangement joins TRBV20-1 to TRBJ1-5; a weak D match, TRBD1 (6 bases). Germline V CDR1 and CDR2: DFQATT, SNEGSKA (reference sequence). Trimming left V 5 bases short and J 3 bases short, with 11 bases between. The CDR3 sequence is 13 residues long. The DNA of the CDR3 is TGCAGTGCTCCCACAGGGTACAATCAGCCCCAGCATTTT. This gives the protein CSAPTGYNQPQHF.

This clonotype appeared a few times. The chain is built from TRBV5-5 and TRBJ2-5, with D maybe TRBD2 (5 bases). V lost 2 bases and J lost 1, with 15 bases in between. The germline CDR1 and CDR2 sequences are SGHKS and YYEKEE (reference sequence). The CDR3 contains 16 residues. CDR3 coding DNA: TGTGCCAGCAGCTTAGCTTCCGGGGTTAGCCAAGAGACCCAGTACTTC. The encoded protein is CASSLASGVSQETQYF.

The rearrangement links TRBV28 to TRBJ1-2; D not resolved. Germline V gene lookup returns CDR1 MDHEN and CDR2 SYDVKM. The CDR3 is 15 amino acids. V dropped 5 bases and J dropped 4 bases, with 17 bases sitting between them. The DNA for the CDR3 is TGTGCCAGCAGTCCCGACCGGAGAATAAGCTATGGCTACACCTTC. This codes for CASSPDRRISYGYTF.

In this sample, this clonotype turned up a few times. The J gene is TRBJ2-7, the V gene TRBV24-1; 12 positions match TRBD1. V dropped 9 bases and J dropped 0; count of bases not matched to a gene: 11. In germline, CDR1 is KGHDR, CDR2 SFDVKD. This CDR3 has 17 residues. CDR3 DNA sequence: TGTGCCACCCCCCGTGACTTGGGACAGGGGGCCTCCTACGAGCAGTACTTC. Residues: CATPRDLGQGASYEQYF.

The sample holds a few counts of this clonotype. This chain joins TRBV2 and TRBJ2-3; D remains ambiguous. The CDR3 sequence is 16 residues long. CDR1 is SNHLY, CDR2 FYNNEI, per germline. Deletions cut 3 bases from V and 0 bases from J, with 13 bases between. The chain's CDR3 is CASSENPFSSTDTQYF. Written as DNA, the CDR3 is TGTGCCAGCAGTGAGAACCCATTTTCTAGCACAGATACGCAGTATTTT.

Many counts were recorded for this clonotype. The chain is built from TRBV5-5 and TRBJ2-7, with 11 bases lining up with TRBD2. CDR3 length equals 16 residues. The J segment lost 5 bases and the V segment lost 4 bases, leaving 11 bases of the junction unmatched. Germline V CDR1 and CDR2: SGHKS, YYEKEE (reference sequence). CDR3: CASSPTPTSGIHEQYF. In DNA form, the CDR3 reads TGTGCCAGCAGCCCGACTCCGACTAGCGGGATCCACGAGCAGTACTTC.

The chain links TRBV5-1 to TRBJ2-7; D gene ambiguous. From germline, CDR1 is SGHRS and CDR2 YFSETQ. CDR3 size: 15 residues. The V end lost 4 bases, the J end lost 1 base, and 15 bases lay between the germline ends. CDR3 DNA: TGCGCCAGCAGCCTCGCGAGGACGGAGTCCTACGAGCAGTACTTC. Protein product: CASSLARTESYEQYF. The whole variable domain, remainder taken from reference TRBV5-1 and TRBJ2-7, is KAGVTQTPRYLIKTRGQQVTLSCSPISGHRSVSWYQQTPGQGLQFLFEYFSETQRNKGNFPGRFSGRQFSNSRSEMNVSTLELGDSALYLCASSLARTESYEQYFGPGTRLTVT.

This clonotype was seen only a few times. The V gene is TRBV7-2, the J gene TRBJ2-1, with D possibly TRBD2 on 6 matching bases. This CDR3 is 14 amino acids long. CDR1 SGHTA and CDR2 FQGNSA come from the germline V gene. Trimming removed 5 bases from V and 5 bases from J, with 13 bases in between. In DNA form, the CDR3 reads TGTGCCAGCAGCCCCCTAACTAGCAACAATGAGCAGTTCTTC. Encoded protein: CASSPLTSNNEQFF.

The chain has TRBV27 and TRBJ2-7, with D maybe TRBD1 (5 bases). The V and J ends lost 6 bases and 7 bases respectively, with 19 bases between them. Germline assignment: CDR1 MNHEY and CDR2 SMNVEV (reference sequence). The CDR3 covers 14 residues. The CDR3 loop reads CASSPRTRLWEQYF. CDR3 in DNA: TGTGCCAGCAGCCCCCGGACAAGACTCTGGGAGCAGTACTTC.